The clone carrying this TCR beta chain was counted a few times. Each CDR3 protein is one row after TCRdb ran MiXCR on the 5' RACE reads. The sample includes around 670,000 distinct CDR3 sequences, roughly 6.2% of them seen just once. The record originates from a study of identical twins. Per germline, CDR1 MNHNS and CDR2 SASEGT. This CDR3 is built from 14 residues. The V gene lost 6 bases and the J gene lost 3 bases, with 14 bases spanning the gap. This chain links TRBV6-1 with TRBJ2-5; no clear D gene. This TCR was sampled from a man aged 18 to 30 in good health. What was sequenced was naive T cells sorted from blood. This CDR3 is CASRAGPWEETQYF. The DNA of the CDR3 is TGTGCCAGCAGAGCCGGGCCTTGGGAAGAGACCCAGTACTTC.